This paragraph reports one T cell receptor beta chain. This entry is derived from a study of cytomegalovirus exposure and HLA in healthy donors. V dropped 7 bases and J dropped 2; count of bases not matched to a gene: 8. The CDR3 totals 14 residues. CDR1 is MNHNS, CDR2 SASEGT, per germline. In the PCR, 60 Vbeta and 13 Jbeta primers were used. Data came from immunoSEQ multiplex PCR; TCRdb stores just in-frame clones and leaves some out. The sample has some 200,000 clones, more than 80% seen once. The genes are TRBV6-1 and TRBJ2-7, with 7 bases matching TRBD2. Sequencing was performed on PBMCs. The TCR sequence derives from a woman in her fifties or sixties in good health and CMV-seropositive. The CDR3 loop reads CASTLGRGTYEQYF. The CDR3 nucleotides are TGTGCCAGCACACTGGGGAGGGGAACCTACGAGCAGTACTTC.